The rows below give T cell receptor beta chains drawn from one sample of a study of T cell changes during pregnancy in multiple sclerosis. Clones were sequenced by immunoSEQ multiplex PCR, and TCRdb holds only the in-frame ones, with some missing. The sample lists about 57,000 clones; more than 85% were seen once. The input for sequencing was peripheral blood, taken after pregnancy. These receptors originate from a female donor in good health, enrolled as a control in a pregnancy study. The CDR3 runs from the conserved cysteine through the conserved F or W. The D gene is left open where the match is weak. Size is omitted from some rows. Given values are once, few, many or a class for expanded clones.

size	D	V	J	CDR3	DNA
once	NA	TRBV7-3	TRBJ1-5	CASSSPGGEANNQPQHF	TGTGCCAGCAGCTCACCCGGGGGAGAAGCAAACAATCAGCCCCAGCATTTT
NA	TRBD2	TRBV15	TRBJ2-3	CATSSQRGGTDTQYF	TGTGCCACCAGCAGTCAGCGGGGAGGCACAGATACGCAGTATTTT
once	NA	TRBV13	TRBJ2-1	CASSLKTSITSGQFF	TGTGCCAGCAGCTTAAAAACTAGCATTACGTCGGGGCAGTTCTTC
NA	NA	TRBV18	TRBJ1-5	CASSPGSNQPQHF	TGTGCCAGCTCCCCGGGGTCCAATCAGCCCCAGCATTTT
NA	TRBD1	TRBV14	TRBJ1-2	CASSPRQGARYGYTF	TGTGCCAGCAGCCCCCGGCAGGGGGCTCGGTATGGCTACACCTTC
NA	NA	TRBV5-4	TRBJ1-5	CASTDCIKDGKNQPQHF	TGTGCCAGTACGGATTGCATTAAGGACGGGAAGAATCAGCCCCAGCATTTT
NA	TRBD2	TRBV4-1	TRBJ2-1	CASSQDSVAGGPYNEQFF	TGCGCCAGCAGCCAAGATAGCGTGGCGGGAGGGCCCTACAATGAGCAGTTCTTC
NA	NA	TRBV5-1	TRBJ2-6	CASSPEGGASPGANVLTF	TGCGCCAGCAGCCCGGAAGGTGGGGCTAGTCCTGGGGCCAACGTCCTGACTTTC
NA	TRBD2	TRBV30	TRBJ2-1	CAWSHRLAGDVYNEQFF	TGTGCCTGGAGCCACCGACTAGCGGGAGATGTCTACAATGAGCAGTTCTTC
NA	NA	TRBV2	TRBJ2-7	CASSAGSLSYEQYF	TGTGCCAGCAGTGCAGGCAGCCTTTCCTACGAGCAGTACTTC
once	TRBD2	TRBV7-9	TRBJ2-1	CASSGMIAGADNEQFF	TGTGCCAGCAGCGGCATGATAGCGGGGGCTGACAATGAGCAGTTCTTC
NA	TRBD1	TRBV4-3	TRBJ1-3	CASSQEKQGSAGNTIYF	TGCGCCAGCAGCCAAGAGAAACAGGGGTCTGCTGGAAACACCATATATTTT
NA	TRBD1	TRBV7-3	TRBJ1-2	CASSLSSREGAQNYGYTF	TGTGCCAGCAGCTTATCTTCCCGAGAGGGGGCTCAAAACTATGGCTACACCTTC
NA	NA	TRBV7-9	TRBJ2-2	CASSLASRAGELFF	TGTGCCAGCAGCTTAGCAAGCAGGGCGGGGGAGCTGTTTTTT
NA	NA	TRBV4-1	TRBJ1-2	CASSQDKGSMGGYTF	TGCGCCAGCAGCCAAGATAAGGGGTCCATGGGTGGCTACACCTTC
NA	NA	TRBV5-4	TRBJ2-3	CASSGGAGGADTQYF	TGTGCCAGCAGCGGGGGGGCCGGGGGCGCAGATACGCAGTATTTT
NA	TRBD2	TRBV7-3	TRBJ2-3	CASSSRGADTQYF	TGTGCCAGCAGTAGCCGGGGGGCAGATACGCAGTATTTT
NA	NA	TRBV7-2	TRBJ2-5	CASSLDGGQGGKTQYF	TGTGCCAGCAGCCTAGACGGGGGGCAAGGGGGGAAGACCCAGTACTTC